This entry concerns a single T cell receptor (beta chain). The data belong to a study of blood T cell repertoires in COVID-19. Study-level background: The study drew acute and convalescent COVID-19 samples from the United States, Italy and Spain.

Method: immunoSEQ multiplex PCR; TCRdb's copy keeps in-frame clones and lacks some. The sample shows roughly 330,000 clones, 80% to 90% of them seen only once. Germline CDR1 reads MGHRA; CDR2 reads YSYEKL. CDR3 length: 17 amino acids. Trimming took off 0 bases at V and 3 bases at J, with 15 bases between the two ends. This rearrangement joins TRBV4-1 to TRBJ2-1; perhaps TRBD2 as D (5 bases). This clonotype was obtained from a man in his thirties or forties with COVID-19, enrolled during active disease. What was sequenced was peripheral blood. The CDR3 reads CASSQDRGTAFYNEQFF. The CDR3 DNA is TGCGCCAGCAGCCAAGATCGGGGTACGGCGTTCTACAATGAGCAGTTCTTC.